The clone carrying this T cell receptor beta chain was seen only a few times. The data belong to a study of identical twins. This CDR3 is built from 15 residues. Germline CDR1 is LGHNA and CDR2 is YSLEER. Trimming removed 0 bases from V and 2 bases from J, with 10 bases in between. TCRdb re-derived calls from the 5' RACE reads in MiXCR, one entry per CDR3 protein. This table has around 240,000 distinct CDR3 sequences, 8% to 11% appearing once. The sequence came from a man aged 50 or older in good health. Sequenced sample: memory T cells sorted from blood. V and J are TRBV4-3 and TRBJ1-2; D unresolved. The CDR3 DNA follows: TGCGCCAGCAGCCAAGATATCGGGATGAACTATGGCTACACCTTC. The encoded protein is CASSQDIGMNYGYTF.